The following is a T cell receptor beta chain sequence with its context. Its antigen remains unidentified. Other DNA sequences in this specimen translate into the identical CDR3. The data are from a study of T cells after posttransplantation cyclophosphamide. Cells defined as naive were viable CD3+CD4+ or CD3+CD8+ and CCR7+CD45RA+CD45RO-CD95-CD27+CD28+. Germline V CDR1 and CDR2: SNHLY, FYNNEI. This CDR3 spans 13 amino acids. The ends lost 11 bases at V and 3 bases at J; junction bases unmatched: 4. Assay used: immunoSEQ multiplex PCR; TCRdb lists only in-frame clones, some missing. The sample holds roughly 32,000 clones; just over 90% are singletons and the top ten take roughly 0.26%. General study findings and limits: Blood and skin or GI T cell repertoires showed limited TRB overlap.

What was sequenced was naive CD4+ T cells sorted from PBMCs. The V gene is TRBV2, the J gene TRBJ2-3; 11 nucleotides match TRBD2. This receptor was identified in a woman aged 55-75 years in good health, CMV-negative, and a related stem cell transplant donor. DNA of the CDR3: TGTGCCTCCCGACTAGCGGGAACAGATACGCAGTATTTT. Encoded protein: CASRLAGTDTQYF.